The 23 T cell receptor beta chains given below trace back to one sample, sequenced in a study of Graves' ophthalmopathy and Graves' hyperthyroidism. TCR beta CDR3 regions were amplified from RNA transcripts. First-round RT-PCR employed HTBI primers, with a second-round multiplex PCR after it. TCRdb itself ran the multiplex PCR reads through MiXCR, one entry per CDR3 protein. The sample shows 200,000 to 250,000 distinct CDR3 sequences, about 47% of them seen only once. Sequenced input: peripheral blood. Receptor source: an adult man with Graves' ophthalmopathy.

The J gene is TRBJ2-5, the V gene TRBV12-3 or TRBV12-4, with 9 bases matching TRBD1. Trimming at V came to 10 bases and at J to 3 bases, leaving 6 bases not matched to a gene. The CDR3 has 13 residues. The CDR3 sequence: CATRDRAKETQYF. For the CDR3, the DNA is TGTGCCACCCGGGACAGGGCTAAAGAGACCCAGTACTTC.

This clonotype was picked up a small number of times. This chain uses TRBV7-3 with TRBJ2-7; 10 positions agree with TRBD2. This CDR3 has 16 residues. V gave up 1 base and J gave up 5 bases; unmatched junction bases: 8. CDR1 is SGHTA and CDR2 is FQGTGA in the germline V gene. CDR3 region: CASSLIASGSFHEQYF. CDR3 sequence (DNA): TGTGCCAGCAGCTTAATCGCTAGCGGGAGCTTCCACGAGCAGTACTTC.

Only a few counts were recorded for this clonotype. The rearrangement uses TRBV2 and TRBJ2-5; D unclear. This CDR3 has 13 residues. V lost 3 bases, J lost 2 bases, and 7 bases lay in between. Germline CDR1 is SNHLY and CDR2 is FYNNEI. The CDR3 spells CASSDPLQETQYF. The CDR3 region has the DNA TGTGCCAGCAGTGACCCCTTACAAGAGACCCAGTACTTC.

This clonotype was seen repeatedly, ten times or more. The chain combines TRBV7-9 with TRBJ1-1; no clear D gene. Trimming removed 6 bases from V and 3 bases from J, with 14 bases in between. This CDR3 is 14 amino acids long. Germline V gene lookup returns CDR1 SEHNR and CDR2 FQNEAQ (reference sequence). The CDR3 spells CASSPSMEDTEAFF. The CDR3 DNA follows: TGTGCCAGCAGTCCCAGCATGGAGGACACTGAAGCTTTCTTT.

This rearrangement joins TRBV20-1 to TRBJ2-7; TRBD2 matches 10 bases. From germline, CDR1 is DFQATT and CDR2 SNEGSKA (reference sequence). This CDR3 has 17 residues. After removal of 0 bases from V and 5 bases from J, the junction contained 13 bases not matched to a gene. Written as DNA, the CDR3 is TGCAGTGCTAGAGATGCGGGGAGCGGGAGGGCCGACGACGAGCAGTACTTC. It translates to CSARDAGSGRADDEQYF.

The V and J genes are TRBV5-6 and TRBJ1-5; D gene ambiguous. V lost 4 bases and J 4 bases, leaving 6 bases between the germline ends. The CDR3 contains 12 residues. The V gene's germline CDR1 is SGHDT and CDR2 YYEEEE. CDR3 sequence reads: CASSVGNQPQHF. The CDR3 coding sequence is TGTGCCAGCAGCGTAGGGAATCAGCCCCAGCATTTT.

This chain connects TRBV9 to TRBJ2-5; D possibly corresponds to TRBD2 (5 bases). The CDR3 is 14 amino acids. V was clipped by 0 bases and J by 5 bases, with 11 bases between them. Germline-derived CDR1 and CDR2 are SGDLS and YYNGEE. CDR3 coding DNA: TGTGCCAGCAGCGTAGGAGGGCTGGGTGAGACCCAGTACTTC. Translated, it gives CASSVGGLGETQYF.

This clonotype has more than one count but fewer than ten. The chain couples TRBV20-1 to TRBJ2-7; 7 positions match TRBD2. The CDR3 is made up of 13 amino acids. Germline CDR1 DFQATT, CDR2 SNEGSKA (reference sequence). V shed 6 bases and J 5 bases; nucleotides not matched to a gene: 10. This CDR3 reads CSALLATRHEQYF. CDR3 coding DNA: TGCAGTGCACTACTAGCGACAAGGCACGAGCAGTACTTC.

V usage is TRBV27 and J usage is TRBJ1-1, with TRBD1 as a possible D gene (6 bases). The V and J ends lost 8 bases and 5 bases respectively, with 12 bases between them. The CDR3 runs 12 residues. Germline CDR1 is MNHEY and CDR2 is SMNVEV (reference sequence). CDR3 protein: CASPQGSTEAFF. Here the CDR3 DNA reads TGTGCCAGCCCACAGGGCTCAACTGAAGCTTTCTTT.

The chain is built from TRBV28 and TRBJ2-7, with a possible D match to TRBD2 (5 bases). Germline V gene sequence: CDR1 MDHEN, CDR2 SYDVKM. The CDR3 spans 14 residues. The germline V and J ends were trimmed by 7 bases and 0 bases, with 13 bases remaining between them. CDR3 bases: TGTGCCAGCATCCAGGACGGGGTCTCCTACGAGCAGTACTTC. Its translation is CASIQDGVSYEQYF.

This clonotype has ten or more counts. The genes are TRBV20-1 and TRBJ2-5; 7 nucleotides match TRBD1. CDR3 length: 16 residues. Germline V gene lookup returns CDR1 DFQATT and CDR2 SNEGSKA (reference sequence). V lost 0 bases and J lost 2; bases outside the gene matches: 9. This chain's CDR3 is CSARERGQYVQETQYF. CDR3 coding DNA: TGCAGTGCTAGAGAAAGGGGACAGTACGTTCAAGAGACCCAGTACTTC.

This clonotype came up many times. CDR3 amino acids: CATSDPPANYGYTF. Here the CDR3 DNA reads TGTGCCACCAGTGACCCGCCTGCTAACTATGGCTACACCTTC. J is TRBJ1-2 and V is TRBV24-1; D is unresolved. CDR1 is KGHDR and CDR2 is SFDVKD in the germline V gene. V was clipped by 4 bases and J by 0 bases, with 8 bases between them. The CDR3 is 14 residues long.

The chain carries TRBV7-9 and TRBJ1-2, with TRBD1 as a possible D gene (5 bases). CDR1 SEHNR and CDR2 FQNEAQ come from the germline V gene (reference sequence). The V gene lost 5 bases and the J gene lost 8 bases, with 21 bases spanning the gap. This CDR3 contains 15 residues. The CDR3 spells CASSPTVRGLGGYTF. The DNA of the CDR3 is TGTGCCAGCAGCCCCACGGTTCGGGGCCTCGGGGGCTACACCTTC.

The chain links TRBV7-3 to TRBJ1-3; no firm D call. Trimming took 5 bases from V and 5 from J, leaving 7 bases between them. The CDR3 length is 12 residues. CDR1 and CDR2 from the germline V gene are SGHTA and FQGTGA. CDR3 sequence reads: CASSPLRNTIYF. The CDR3 DNA sequence: TGTGCCAGCAGCCCCCTACGAAACACCATATATTTT.

The chain employs TRBV10-3 and TRBJ2-5, with D possibly matching TRBD1 (6 bases). Germline V CDR1 and CDR2: ENHRY, SYGVKD. The CDR3 sequence is 16 residues long. Trimming pared 6 bases from V and 2 bases from J, leaving 19 bases between. CDR3 nucleotide sequence: TGTGCCATCAGGGACACAAAAAAGGACAGACAAGAGACCCAGTACTTC. Translated, it gives CAIRDTKKDRQETQYF.

This chain connects TRBV2 to TRBJ1-1; 8 bases are shared with TRBD1. With V trimmed by 6 bases and J by 6 bases, 9 bases remained unmatched. This CDR3 has 14 residues. Germline values: CDR1 SNHLY, CDR2 FYNNEI. The CDR3 nucleotides read TGTGCCAGCAGCCCCGGACAGGGAAACTCTGAAGCTTTCTTT. Protein sequence: CASSPGQGNSEAFF.

In DNA form, the CDR3 reads TGTGCCAGCAGCCGGGCAGGGGGGTATAGCAATCAGCCCCAGCATTTT. Translation: CASSRAGGYSNQPQHF. V gene TRBV14 combines with J gene TRBJ1-5, with 7 bases matching TRBD1. V lost 4 bases and J lost 0; bases outside the gene matches: 6. The CDR3 covers 16 residues. Germline CDR1 is SGHDN and CDR2 is FVKESK.

The V call is TRBV7-2, the J call TRBJ2-7; the match to TRBD1 covers 8 bases. This CDR3 is 14 amino acids long. J lost 4 bases, V lost 4 bases, and 6 bases had no gene match. Per the germline V gene, CDR1 is SGHTA and CDR2 is FQGNSA. CDR3 in DNA: TGTGCCAGCAGCTCACGACAGGGGAGGTACGAGCAGTACTTC. This gives the protein CASSSRQGRYEQYF. The entire variable domain, with the rest obtained from reference TRBV7-2 and TRBJ2-7, is as follows: GAGVSQSPSNKVTEKGKDVELRCDPISGHTALYWYRQSLGQGLEFLIYFQGNSAPDKSGLPSDRFSAERTGGSVSTLTIQRTQQEDSAVYLCASSSRQGRYEQYFGPGTRLTVT.

The chain combines TRBV6-1 with TRBJ2-5; 11 bases are shared with TRBD2. Losses at the gene ends were 0 bases for V and 4 bases for J; bases not matched to a gene: 4. The CDR3 has 16 amino acids. Germline V gives CDR1 MNHNS, CDR2 SASEGT. The CDR3 DNA is TGTGCCAGCAGTGAAGCGTGGCTAGCGGGAGGAGAGACCCAGTACTTC. Its translation: CASSEAWLAGGETQYF.

The chain uses TRBV2 and TRBJ1-5, with a tentative D call TRBD1 (6 bases). This CDR3 comprises 13 residues. Deletions cut 6 bases from V and 8 bases from J, with 14 bases between. Germline V gene lookup returns CDR1 SNHLY and CDR2 FYNNEI. CDR3 sequence: CASSLTDSKPQHF. CDR3 sequence (DNA): TGTGCCAGCAGCCTTACGGACAGCAAGCCCCAGCATTTT.

This sequence joins TRBV24-1 and TRBJ2-7; D gene uncertain. V lost 2 bases and J lost 3, with 7 bases in between. Germline V gene data show CDR1 as KGHDR and CDR2 as SFDVKD. The CDR3 is 13 amino acids. Written as DNA, the CDR3 is TGTGCCACCAGTGATTCGACCGACTACGAGCAGTACTTC. Amino acid sequence: CATSDSTDYEQYF.

This clonotype occurred once. The gene calls are TRBV20-1 and TRBJ2-5; TRBD2 matches at 7 bases. CDR1 is DFQATT, CDR2 SNEGSKA, per germline (reference sequence). CDR3 length: 15 residues. Trimming removed 2 bases from V and 3 bases from J; junction bases left unmatched: 9. CDR3 amino acids: CSARNPLAGEETQYF. CDR3 sequence (DNA): TGCAGTGCTAGAAACCCCCTGGCGGGGGAAGAGACCCAGTACTTC.

This clonotype was seen repeatedly, ten times or more. This chain links TRBV27 with TRBJ1-1; TRBD1 is a possible D gene (5 bases). Between the trimmed V and J ends, which lost 2 bases and 1 base, there was a span of 11 bases. CDR3 size: 15 residues. CDR1 and CDR2 from the germline V gene are MNHEY and SMNVEV (reference sequence). The CDR3 spells CASSLGARPNTEAFF. The CDR3 DNA sequence: TGTGCCAGCAGTTTAGGGGCACGTCCGAACACTGAAGCTTTCTTT.